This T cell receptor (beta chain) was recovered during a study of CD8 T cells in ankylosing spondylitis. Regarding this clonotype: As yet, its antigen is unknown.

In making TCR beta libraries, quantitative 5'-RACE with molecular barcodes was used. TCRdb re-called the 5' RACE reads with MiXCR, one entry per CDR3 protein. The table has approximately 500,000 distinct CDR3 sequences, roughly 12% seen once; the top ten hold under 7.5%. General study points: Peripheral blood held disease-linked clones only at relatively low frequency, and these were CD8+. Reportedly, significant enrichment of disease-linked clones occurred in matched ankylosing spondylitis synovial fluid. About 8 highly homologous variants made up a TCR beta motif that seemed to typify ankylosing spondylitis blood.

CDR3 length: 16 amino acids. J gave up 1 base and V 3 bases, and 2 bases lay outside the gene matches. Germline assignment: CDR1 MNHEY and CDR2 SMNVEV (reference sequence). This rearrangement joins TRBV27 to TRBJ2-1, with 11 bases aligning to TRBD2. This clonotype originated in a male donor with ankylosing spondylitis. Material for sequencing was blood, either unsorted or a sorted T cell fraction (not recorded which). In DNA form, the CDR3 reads TGTGCCAGCAGTTTCAGACTAGCGGGGTCCTACAATGAGCAGTTCTTC. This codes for CASSFRLAGSYNEQFF.